These T cell receptor beta chains were read from a single sample in a study of T cells of healthy individuals. TCRdb ran MiXCR on the 5' RACE reads and lists one entry per CDR3 protein. The sample consists of tens of thousands of distinct CDR3 sequences, about 14% of them appearing once. The receptors shown here come from a human donor in good health. The CDR3 runs from the conserved cysteine through the conserved F or W. Fields, in order: D gene, clone size, V gene, J gene, CDR3 protein, CDR3 DNA. A D gene is named only where the DNA matches it firmly. Only part of the rows carry a size: once, few, many, or a class if the clone is expanded.

>TRBD1|few|TRBV19|TRBJ1-5
CASIKTGGLGNQPQHF
TGTGCCAGTATCAAGACAGGGGGCCTAGGCAATCAGCCCCAGCATTTT
>TRBD2|few|TRBV2|TRBJ2-1
CASSEAGLASNEQFF
TGTGCCAGCAGTGAAGCGGGACTAGCGAGCAATGAGCAGTTCTTC
>NA|NA|TRBV5-1|TRBJ2-1
CASRPSGTSPLNEQFF
TGCGCCAGCAGACCGTCCGGGACTTCGCCCCTCAATGAGCAGTTCTTC
>NA|NA|TRBV5-5|TRBJ2-5
CASSLGQHQETQYF
TGTGCCAGCAGCTTGGGACAGCACCAAGAGACCCAGTACTTC
>TRBD2|NA|TRBV3-1|TRBJ2-7
CASSQRTSGSYEQCF
TGTGCCAGCAGCCAACGTACTAGCGGCTCCTACGAGCAGTGCTTC
>TRBD1|many|TRBV19|TRBJ1-3
CASSDVGQASGNTIYF
TGTGCCAGTAGTGATGTAGGACAGGCCTCTGGAAACACCATATATTTT
>NA|many|TRBV29-1|TRBJ1-1
CSVDGPKYTEAFF
TGCAGCGTTGACGGGCCGAAGTACACTGAAGCTTTCTTT
>NA|many|TRBV5-1|TRBJ2-5
CASSYGQSSQTQYF
TGCGCCAGCAGCTATGGACAGTCGTCCCAGACCCAGTACTTC
>NA|many|TRBV5-1|TRBJ1-5
CASSLSGGNQPQHF
TGCGCCAGCAGCTTAAGCGGGGGCAATCAGCCCCAGCATTTT
>NA|few|TRBV11-2|TRBJ2-3
CASSLQQGTPQYF
TGTGCCAGCAGCTTGCAACAGGGGACTCCGCAGTATTTT
>NA|NA|TRBV5-1|TRBJ2-1
CASSLEGVSYNEQFF
TGCGCCAGCAGCTTGGAGGGGGTCTCCTACAATGAGCAGTTCTTC
>NA|many|TRBV24-1|TRBJ2-1
CATSDSGYNEQFF
TGTGCCACCAGTGATTCGGGCTACAATGAGCAGTTCTTC
>TRBD1|NA|TRBV5-4|TRBJ2-7
CASSGTGTGWEQYF
TGTGCCAGCAGCGGGACCGGGACAGGGTGGGAGCAGTACTTC
>NA|NA|TRBV2|TRBJ1-5
CASRTGTNQPQHF
TGTGCCAGCAGGACAGGAACTAATCAGCCCCAGCATTTT
>TRBD2|many|TRBV7-9|TRBJ2-5
CASSSRTSGRLQETQYF
TGTGCCAGCAGCTCACGGACTAGCGGGAGGCTCCAAGAGACCCAGTACTTC
>NA|many|TRBV24-1|TRBJ2-7
CATSDLRTSRYEQYF
TGTGCCACCAGTGATTTGCGGACCTCCCGCTACGAGCAGTACTTC
>TRBD1|many|TRBV20-1|TRBJ1-3
CSADSRDRGDTIYF
TGCAGTGCTGACTCTCGAGACAGGGGAGACACCATATATTTT
>NA|NA|TRBV24-1|TRBJ2-3
CATSDRLGPFTDTQYF
TGTGCCACCAGTGACCGACTAGGCCCTTTCACAGATACGCAGTATTTT
>NA|NA|TRBV7-8|TRBJ1-5
CASRRLGAGAQPQHF
TGTGCCAGCAGGCGGCTCGGGGCAGGGGCTCAGCCCCAGCATTTT
>NA|many|TRBV29-1|TRBJ2-5
CSVRTDPTVQETQYF
TGCAGCGTTCGGACGGACCCGACCGTTCAAGAGACCCAGTACTTC
>TRBD2|many|TRBV20-1|TRBJ2-3
CSARASGNTDTQYF
TGCAGTGCTAGGGCTAGCGGGAACACAGATACGCAGTATTTT
>NA|NA|TRBV6-2/TRBV6-3|TRBJ1-1
CASQEAPTEAFF
TGTGCCAGCCAGGAGGCCCCGACTGAAGCTTTCTTT
>NA|many|TRBV29-1|TRBJ2-5
CSAEGPKETQYF
TGCAGCGCCGAGGGTCCTAAAGAGACCCAGTACTTC
>NA|many|TRBV4-3|TRBJ2-1
CASSQFNTLDEQFF
TGCGCCAGCAGCCAATTCAACACATTGGATGAGCAGTTCTTC
>TRBD2|few|TRBV6-6|TRBJ2-7
CASRGTSYEQYF
TGTGCCAGCCGAGGGACTAGCTACGAGCAGTACTTC
>TRBD1|many|TRBV18|TRBJ2-7
CASSHDRGRREQYF
TGTGCCAGCTCCCATGACAGGGGGCGTCGCGAGCAGTACTTC
>NA|few|TRBV23-1|TRBJ2-7
CASSSLGQKDEQYF
TGCGCCAGCAGTAGCTTGGGCCAGAAGGACGAGCAGTACTTC
>NA|NA|TRBV6-5|TRBJ1-1
CASSYSPGTTEAFF
TGTGCCAGCAGTTACTCGCCCGGGACAACTGAAGCTTTCTTT
>NA|few|TRBV9|TRBJ1-2
CASSRAGERAYGYTF
TGTGCCAGCAGCCGAGCCGGGGAAAGGGCCTATGGCTACACCTTC
>NA|many|TRBV7-2|TRBJ1-5
CASSLGTSQPQHF
TGTGCCAGCAGCTTAGGGACGAGTCAGCCCCAGCATTTT
>NA|many|TRBV7-9|TRBJ2-7
CASSQMGYEQYF
TGTGCCAGCAGTCAGATGGGCTACGAGCAGTACTTC
>TRBD2|many|TRBV5-1|TRBJ2-3
CASSSPAGADTQYF
TGCGCCAGCAGCTCTCCAGCGGGAGCAGATACGCAGTATTTT
>NA|NA|TRBV5-5|TRBJ1-1
CASRQTGGMNTEAFF
TGTGCCAGCAGGCAGACAGGCGGCATGAACACTGAAGCTTTCTTT
>TRBD1|few|TRBV7-2|TRBJ1-1
CASSGGQGWGTEAFF
TGTGCCAGCAGCGGAGGACAGGGGTGGGGGACTGAAGCTTTCTTT
>TRBD1|NA|TRBV4-3|TRBJ1-1
CASSRIGTDTEAFF
TGCGCCAGCAGCCGCATCGGGACAGACACTGAAGCTTTCTTT
>TRBD1|NA|TRBV5-1|TRBJ2-3
CASSLGGEGATDTQYF
TGCGCCAGCAGCTTGGGAGGCGAGGGGGCAACAGATACGCAGTATTTT
>TRBD1|few|TRBV29-1|TRBJ2-2
CSVGQASDTGELFF
TGCAGCGTGGGACAGGCCAGCGACACCGGGGAGCTGTTTTTT
>NA|few|TRBV4-3|TRBJ2-1
CASSQDWGLYNEQFF
TGCGCCAGCAGCCAAGACTGGGGGTTGTACAATGAGCAGTTCTTC
>TRBD2|few|TRBV5-1|TRBJ2-2
CASSLALAANTGELFF
TGCGCCAGCAGCTTGGCCCTAGCGGCTAACACCGGGGAGCTGTTTTTT
>NA|NA|TRBV7-2|TRBJ2-5
CASSTGTQYF
TGTGCCAGCAGCACGGGGACCCAGTACTTC
>TRBD1|many|TRBV10-1|TRBJ1-1
CASSESSGQGIRGVDTEAFF
TGCGCCAGCAGTGAGTCGAGTGGACAGGGGATTCGAGGGGTGGACACTGAAGCTTTCTTT
>TRBD2|many|TRBV11-2|TRBJ2-5
CASSLDLPGGVQETQYF
TGTGCCAGCAGCTTAGATCTTCCGGGAGGGGTTCAAGAGACCCAGTACTTC
>TRBD2|few|TRBV6-4|TRBJ2-1
CASSLLASGLYNEQFF
TGTGCCAGCAGTCTCCTGGCTAGCGGGCTTTACAATGAGCAGTTCTTC
>NA|NA|TRBV20-1|TRBJ1-2
CSASEGSRGYNF
TGCAGTGCCTCAGAGGGGAGCAGAGGCTACAACTTC
>NA|NA|TRBV5-1|TRBJ2-1
CASSTHDNNEQFF
TGCGCCAGCAGCACCCACGACAACAATGAGCAGTTCTTC
>NA|many|TRBV2|TRBJ2-1
CASRGDSGTNEQFF
TGTGCCAGCAGGGGCGACAGCGGTACTAATGAGCAGTTCTTC
>TRBD2|few|TRBV20-1|TRBJ2-3
CSASGLAGGPGSDTQYF
TGCAGTGCTTCGGGACTAGCGGGAGGGCCAGGGTCAGATACGCAGTATTTT
>NA|many|TRBV7-9|TRBJ1-1
CASSLTGTTSEAFF
TGTGCCAGCAGCCTAACCGGGACTACGTCTGAAGCTTTCTTT
>NA|NA|TRBV20-1|TRBJ2-1
CSASPTSAHRQFF
TGCAGTGCTAGCCCTACGTCCGCCCATCGGCAGTTCTTC
>TRBD1|many|TRBV5-1|TRBJ1-2
CASSLDRGNYGYTF
TGCGCCAGCAGCTTGGACAGGGGTAACTATGGCTACACCTTC
>NA|few|TRBV15|TRBJ2-5
CATSRVGEETQYF
TGTGCCACCAGCAGAGTCGGTGAAGAGACCCAGTACTTC
>NA|NA|TRBV11-3|TRBJ2-1
CASSSAGGSSSYNEQFF
TGTGCCAGCAGCTCCGCTGGGGGGTCAAGCTCCTACAATGAGCAGTTCTTC
>NA|NA|TRBV5-8|TRBJ2-6
CASSPIGPQVSGANVLTF
TGTGCCAGCAGCCCTATAGGACCTCAGGTCTCTGGGGCCAACGTCCTGACTTTC